This T cell receptor beta chain was recorded in a study of response to subunit inactivated influenza vaccine. The CDR3 sequence is 14 residues long. Trimming took 2 bases from V and 6 from J, leaving 12 bases between them. The germline V gene encodes CDR1 SGHTA and CDR2 FQGNSA. From the RT-PCR reads, TCRdb called clonotypes with MiXCR, one entry per CDR3 protein. In the table there are around 200,000 distinct CDR3 sequences, 9.5% to 15% of which are singletons. This clonotype appeared a few times. The same data also went into a second study, on T cells expressing NK-cell markers. According to that study: The authors generated TCR beta cDNA through 5'RACE template switching with UMIs. Obtained from sorted CD3+CD56+NKG2C+, CD3+CD56+NKG2C- and CD3+CD56-NKG2C+ T cells were the TCR beta repertoires. Among the experiments, several used an anti-gamma-delta TCR antibody to restrict sorting to alpha-beta TCR T cells.

Sequencing was performed on CD8+ T cells sorted from PBMCs, taken 11 to 12 days after vaccination. The sequence was obtained from a man aged 50-60 years who received an inactivated influenza vaccine. The chain carries TRBV7-2 and TRBJ2-3; D is possibly TRBD1 (6 bases). The chain's CDR3 is CASSLTGPGDTQYF. The CDR3 DNA reads TGTGCCAGCAGCTTAACAGGGCCGGGTGATACGCAGTATTTT. Combining the CDR3 with reference TRBV7-2 and TRBJ2-3 gives the whole variable domain GAGVSQSPSNKVTEKGKDVELRCDPISGHTALYWYRQSLGQGLEFLIYFQGNSAPDKSGLPSDRFSAERTGGSVSTLTIQRTQQEDSAVYLCASSLTGPGDTQYFGPGTRLTVL.